These 12 T cell receptor beta chains were sequenced from one sample in a study of blood T cell repertoires in COVID-19. The repertoire was sequenced with immunoSEQ multiplex PCR; TCRdb's copy has only in-frame clones and lacks some. Of more than 150,000 clones in the sample, 81% were seen once. The specimen was peripheral blood. These receptor sequences come from a woman aged 80 or over with COVID-19, enrolled during active disease.

The rearrangement links TRBV7-8 to TRBJ2-2, with 14 bases lining up with TRBD2. V was pared by 5 bases and J by 4 bases, with 3 bases of the junction left unmatched. The CDR3 is made up of 16 amino acids. The germline V gene has CDR1 SGHVS and CDR2 FQNEAQ. The CDR3 DNA follows: TGTGCCAGCAGCCCTGGACTAGCGGGGGGCACCGGGGAGCTGTTTTTT. It codes for CASSPGLAGGTGELFF.

V gene TRBV7-6 combines with J gene TRBJ2-1, with D perhaps TRBD2 (5 bases). The CDR3 is made up of 16 amino acids. V was clipped by 4 bases and J by 0 bases, with 13 bases between them. Germline V CDR1 and CDR2: SGHVS, FNYEAQ. DNA of the CDR3: TGTGCCAGCAGCTCCGGCGGGTGGAGCTCCTACAATGAGCAGTTCTTC. Translating gives CASSSGGWSSYNEQFF.

As DNA, the CDR3 is TGTGCCAGCAGCCGGGGACTAGCGGGATACGGTGAGCAGTTCTTC. This codes for CASSRGLAGYGEQFF. The chain combines TRBV11-3 with TRBJ2-1; 13 nucleotides agree with TRBD2. V lost 5 bases to trimming and J lost 9 bases; unmatched junction nucleotides: 7. Germline CDR1 reads SGHNT; CDR2 reads YENEEA. This CDR3 has 15 amino acids.

This rearrangement joins TRBV5-6 to TRBJ1-2; D call uncertain. Germline assignment: CDR1 SGHDT and CDR2 YYEEEE. Trimming removed 0 bases at V and 0 bases at J, with 9 bases between. There are 15 residues in the CDR3. The CDR3 region has the DNA TGTGCCAGCAGCTTGGACAGACTAACTAACTATGGCTACACCTTC. This sequence encodes CASSLDRLTNYGYTF.

The chain links TRBV5-5 to TRBJ1-3, with 11 positions matching TRBD1. The ends lost 4 bases at V and 4 bases at J; junction bases unmatched: 4. There are 15 residues in the CDR3. Germline lookup yields CDR1 SGHKS and CDR2 YYEKEE (reference sequence). The CDR3 loop reads CASSAGTGGGNTIYF. The CDR3, as DNA: TGTGCCAGCAGCGCGGGGACAGGGGGAGGAAACACCATATATTTT. The full variable domain, its missing parts supplied by reference TRBV5-5 and TRBJ1-3, is DAGVTQSPTHLIKTRGQQVTLRCSPISGHKSVSWYQQVLGQGPQFIFQYYEKEERGRGNFPDRFSARQFPNYSSELNVNALLLGDSALYLCASSAGTGGGNTIYFGEGSWLTVV.

The chain uses TRBV3-1 (or the pseudogene TRBV3-2) and TRBJ2-7; tentative D call: TRBD1 (6 bases). V gave up 3 bases and J gave up 3 bases, with 18 bases separating them. Germline CDR1 and CDR2: LGHDT and YNNKEL (reference sequence). The CDR3 spans 16 residues. DNA of the CDR3: TGTGCCAGCAGCCAGGGTCGACAGGAGCCGAACTACGAGCAGTACTTC. Translating it yields CASSQGRQEPNYEQYF.

For this clone: Other DNA variants within this sample encode the same CDR3. This chain connects TRBV7-3 to TRBJ2-3; D not resolved. The CDR3 length is 14 residues. Deletions cut 3 bases from V and 2 bases from J, with 9 bases between. Looked up from germline, CDR1 is SGHTA and CDR2 is FQGTGA. Here the CDR3 reads CASSFGGVTDTQYF. The CDR3 DNA reads TGTGCCAGCAGCTTTGGCGGTGTCACAGATACGCAGTATTTT. The full variable domain, rest sourced from reference TRBV7-3 and TRBJ2-3, is GAGVSQTPSNKVTEKGKYVELRCDPISGHTALYWYRQSLGQGPEFLIYFQGTGAADDSGLPNDRFFAVRPEGSVSTLKIQRTERGDSAVYLCASSFGGVTDTQYFGPGTRLTVL.

This clone was observed a single time. V and J are TRBV23-1 and TRBJ2-7; 8 bases are a match to TRBD1. TRBV23-1 is filed as an ORF, its function uncertain. V shed 3 bases, J shed 4 bases, and the junction held 14 bases outside the gene matches. The CDR3 is 17 amino acids. The DNA for the CDR3 is TGCGCCAGCAGTCATACCTACTGGACAGGGATCACATACGAGCAGTACTTC. Translation gives CASSHTYWTGITYEQYF.

The J gene is TRBJ2-7, the V gene TRBV5-1; 8 positions match TRBD2. The V gene's germline CDR1 is SGHRS and CDR2 YFSETQ. Losses at the gene ends were 4 bases for V and 2 bases for J; bases not matched to a gene: 14. The CDR3 is 17 residues long. CDR3 region: CASSPSVSGSATYEQYF. The CDR3 DNA reads TGCGCCAGCAGCCCCTCTGTGAGCGGGAGTGCTACCTACGAGCAGTACTTC.

The J gene is TRBJ2-7, the V gene TRBV6-5; 7 bases agree with TRBD1. Germline V gene lookup returns CDR1 MNHEY and CDR2 SVGAGI. This CDR3 spans 14 amino acids. V shed 5 bases, J shed 2 bases, and the junction held 6 bases outside the gene matches. For the CDR3, the DNA is TGTGCCAGCAGTCCTACGGGACAGCCCTACGAGCAGTACTTC. Translating it yields CASSPTGQPYEQYF.

This chain links TRBV19 with TRBJ1-3; unclear D gene. The ends were cut back, 7 bases at V and 5 bases at J, with 12 bases in the middle. CDR1 is LNHDA and CDR2 is SQIVND in the germline V gene (reference sequence). The CDR3 is 13 amino acids. CDR3 sequence: CASNPRSRNTIYF. For the CDR3, the DNA is TGTGCCAGTAACCCCCGGTCGCGAAACACCATATATTTT.

This clone was detected a few times. V gene TRBV9 combines with J gene TRBJ1-1; TRBD1 aligns across 8 bases. The CDR3 covers 16 residues. With V trimmed by 3 bases and J by 7 bases, 14 bases remained unmatched. The germline V gene has CDR1 SGDLS and CDR2 YYNGEE. CDR3 residues: CASSAPNHRGLGEAFF. CDR3 sequence (DNA): TGTGCCAGCAGCGCGCCCAACCACAGGGGGTTGGGTGAAGCTTTCTTT.